These 28 T cell receptor beta chains came from one sample sequenced in a study of cytomegalovirus exposure and HLA in healthy donors. Sequencing used immunoSEQ multiplex PCR; TCRdb keeps in-frame clones, though not all of them. The table shows fewer than 150,000 clones, with about nine tenths occurring only once. The specimen sequenced was PBMCs. All receptors derive from a man aged 25-45 years in good health and CMV-seronegative.

CDR3 residues: CASSRQEKYYGYTF. The CDR3 DNA sequence: TGTGCCAGCAGTCGACAGGAGAAGTACTATGGCTACACCTTC. The chain uses TRBV6-5 and TRBJ1-2; D is perhaps TRBD1 (6 bases). Germline values: CDR1 MNHEY, CDR2 SVGAGI. V gave up 5 bases and J gave up 3 bases, with 13 bases separating them. The CDR3 sequence is 14 residues long.

V is TRBV25-1 and J is TRBJ2-7, with TRBD2 matching 9 bases. Germline V gene data show CDR1 as MGHDK and CDR2 as SYGVNS. Unmatched junction bases numbered 10, after V lost 6 bases and J lost 4 bases. CDR3 size: 15 residues. The DNA for the CDR3 is TGTGCCAGCAGACCACTAGGGACTAGCATTTACGAGCAGTACTTC. Its protein product is CASRPLGTSIYEQYF.

This chain's CDR3 is CASSLLGQGSYEQYF. Written as DNA, the CDR3 is TGCGCCAGCAGCTTGTTGGGACAGGGCTCCTACGAGCAGTACTTC. The chain recombines TRBV5-1 with TRBJ2-7; 9 nucleotides align to TRBD1. In germline, CDR1 is SGHRS, CDR2 YFSETQ. CDR3 length: 15 residues. Unmatched junction bases numbered 2, after V lost 1 base and J lost 0 bases.

The chain has TRBV19 and TRBJ2-2, with a weak D call TRBD1 (5 bases). CDR1 LNHDA and CDR2 SQIVND come from the germline V gene (reference sequence). V lost 2 bases and J lost 7, with 5 bases in between. This CDR3 spans 12 amino acids. The CDR3 DNA follows: TGTGCCAGTAGTATAAGGGGCGGGGAGCTGTTTTTT. Translation: CASSIRGGELFF.

The rearrangement links TRBV25-1 to TRBJ1-1, with TRBD1 identical over 8 bases. Germline V gene sequence: CDR1 MGHDK, CDR2 SYGVNS. CDR3 size: 15 residues. V was clipped by 4 bases and J by 2 bases; unmatched bases: 6. The CDR3 DNA follows: TGTGCCAGCAGTGTTCAGGGGGCGGGTAACACTGAAGCTTTCTTT. This sequence encodes CASSVQGAGNTEAFF.

This clone was counted a few times. The chain uses TRBV2 and TRBJ2-7; 10 bases are shared with TRBD1. V lost 6 bases, J lost 8 bases, and 13 bases stayed unmatched. Looked up from germline, CDR1 is SNHLY and CDR2 is FYNNEI. CDR3 length: 15 amino acids. In DNA, the CDR3 is TGTGCCAGCAGCCCCCCGGGACAGGGGCCTGGGCAGCAGTACTTC. This sequence encodes CASSPPGQGPGQQYF.

The chain carries TRBV12-5 and TRBJ2-7; 11 bases align to TRBD2. The V and J ends lost 0 bases and 1 base, in that order; junction bases with no gene match: 2. Germline loops: CDR1 LGHNT, CDR2 FRNRAP. The CDR3 runs to 16 residues. The chain's CDR3 is CASGLVLAGVSYEQYF. CDR3 bases: TGTGCTAGTGGTTTGGTACTAGCGGGAGTTTCCTACGAGCAGTACTTC.

The chain links TRBV5-4 to TRBJ1-1; the D gene is possibly TRBD1 (6 bases). Germline V gene sequence: CDR1 SGHNT, CDR2 YYREEE (reference sequence). CDR3 size: 14 residues. V was cut by 7 bases and J by 1 base, with 14 bases left in between. In DNA form, the CDR3 reads TGTGCCAGCGCGCCCAGGGGTTCGAACACTGAAGCTTTCTTT. It translates to CASAPRGSNTEAFF.

The rearrangement uses TRBV5-1 and TRBJ2-5; 11 positions agree with TRBD2. The CDR3 is 17 amino acids. Losses at the gene ends were 0 bases for V and 9 bases for J; bases not matched to a gene: 13. Germline lookup yields CDR1 SGHRS and CDR2 YFSETQ. CDR3 region: CASSLELAGEPWGPQYF. Here the CDR3 DNA reads TGCGCCAGCAGCTTGGAACTAGCGGGAGAGCCCTGGGGGCCCCAGTACTTC.

The chain carries TRBV5-8 and TRBJ1-2, with a weak D call TRBD1 (6 bases). Trimming stripped 0 bases from V and 0 bases from J, with 15 bases between. Germline CDR1 reads SGHTS; CDR2 reads YDEGEE. This CDR3 comprises 17 residues. The CDR3 protein is CASSLVIGSGANYGYTF. Here the CDR3 DNA reads TGTGCCAGCAGCTTGGTAATTGGGTCAGGGGCTAACTATGGCTACACCTTC.

The CDR3 DNA reads as TGCGCCAGCAGTGCTATGGCGGGGGGCACCGGGGAGCTGTTTTTT. Translation gives CASSAMAGGTGELFF. This sequence joins TRBV10-1 and TRBJ2-2, with 8 nucleotides matching TRBD2. The CDR3 runs to 15 residues. Germline assignment: CDR1 WNHNN and CDR2 SYGVQD (reference sequence). Trimming cost V 4 bases and J 4 bases; bases outside gene matches: 5.

CDR3 nucleotide sequence: TGTGCCAGTAGTCGTGCGGGAGTCCGCTACGAGCAGTACTTC. Its protein product is CASSRAGVRYEQYF. The rearrangement joins TRBV19 to TRBJ2-7, with 7 bases lining up with TRBD2. The ends lost 5 bases at V and 3 bases at J; junction bases unmatched: 7. This CDR3 region has 14 residues. CDR1 is LNHDA and CDR2 is SQIVND in the germline V gene (reference sequence).

J is TRBJ1-1 and V is TRBV10-3, with 7 nucleotides matching TRBD1. This CDR3 is built from 12 residues. With 9 bases clipped from V and 8 bases from J, the junction kept 9 bases outside the gene matches. CDR1 ENHRY and CDR2 SYGVKD come from the germline V gene. CDR3 residues: CAISDRAMEAFF. CDR3 sequence (DNA): TGTGCCATTTCCGACAGGGCGATGGAAGCTTTCTTT.

The chain joins TRBV19 to TRBJ1-1; tentatively, D is TRBD1 (6 bases). The germline gives CDR1 LNHDA, CDR2 SQIVND (reference sequence). CDR3 length: 12 amino acids. The V and J ends lost 5 bases and 8 bases respectively, with 12 bases between them. The CDR3 DNA reads as TGTGCCAGTAGTCGCACAGGGCGAGAAGCTTTCTTT. Translated, it gives CASSRTGREAFF.

The J gene is TRBJ2-6, the V gene TRBV7-9; D unclear. Germline loops: CDR1 SEHNR, CDR2 FQNEAQ (reference sequence). Trimming took 0 bases from V and 4 from J, leaving 10 bases between them. This CDR3 has 16 residues. Written as DNA, the CDR3 is TGTGCCAGCAGCTTAGCTTTGTCTTCCGGGGCCAACGTCCTGACTTTC. Translation: CASSLALSSGANVLTF.

This chain uses TRBV9 with TRBJ2-7; D perhaps matches TRBD1 (6 bases). The CDR3 extends over 13 amino acids. Germline V gives CDR1 SGDLS, CDR2 YYNGEE. V gave up 7 bases and J gave up 6 bases, with 17 bases separating them. The CDR3 here is CASGKNRASEQYF. Written as DNA, the CDR3 is TGTGCCAGCGGGAAAAACAGGGCCTCCGAGCAGTACTTC.

V and J are TRBV2 and TRBJ1-2; 8 positions agree with TRBD1. V was clipped by 3 bases and J by 8 bases; unmatched bases: 17. This CDR3 contains 17 residues. Germline CDR1 reads SNHLY; CDR2 reads FYNNEI. The CDR3 DNA reads as TGTGCCAGCAGTGAGGGAGGCAGGGGGCTTTCTCCCAAAGGCTACACCTTC. This translates into CASSEGGRGLSPKGYTF.

The chain carries TRBV9 and TRBJ1-1; the match to TRBD1 covers 8 bases. Germline loops: CDR1 SGDLS, CDR2 YYNGEE. The V gene end was trimmed by 3 bases and the J gene end by 0 bases; junction bases not matched to a gene: 7. The CDR3 consists of 16 residues. The CDR3 bases are TGTGCCAGCAGCGAGGACAGGGAGGGAATGAACACTGAAGCTTTCTTT. Translating it yields CASSEDREGMNTEAFF.

This chain connects TRBV5-1 to TRBJ2-1, with D unclear. Trimming removed 2 bases at V and 2 bases at J, with 11 bases between. The germline CDR1 and CDR2 sequences are SGHRS and YFSETQ. CDR3 length: 15 residues. The CDR3 DNA is TGCGCCAGCAGCTTCGGCGGTGCCACCTACAATGAGCAGTTCTTC. This gives the protein CASSFGGATYNEQFF. The complete variable domain, with remaining parts taken from reference TRBV5-1 and TRBJ2-1, reads KAGVTQTPRYLIKTRGQQVTLSCSPISGHRSVSWYQQTPGQGLQFLFEYFSETQRNKGNFPGRFSGRQFSNSRSEMNVSTLELGDSALYLCASSFGGATYNEQFFGPGTRLTVL.

There are a few counts of this clone. The chain links TRBV27 to TRBJ2-7, with 8 bases matching TRBD1. The germline CDR1 and CDR2 sequences are MNHEY and SMNVEV (reference sequence). This CDR3 contains 16 residues. The V gene end was trimmed by 0 bases and the J gene end by 9 bases; junction bases not matched to a gene: 13. The CDR3 is CASSLSIWDRSSGQYF. The DNA of the CDR3 is TGTGCCAGCAGTTTATCGATTTGGGACAGGTCCTCTGGGCAGTACTTC.

The rearrangement uses TRBV6-5 and TRBJ1-6; 9 nucleotides match TRBD1. This CDR3 spans 14 amino acids. With V trimmed by 5 bases and J by 7 bases, 3 bases remained unmatched. Per the germline V gene, CDR1 is MNHEY and CDR2 is SVGAGI. DNA for the CDR3: TGTGCCAGCAGTGGGACAGGGCTCAATTCACCCCTCCACTTT. Translating it yields CASSGTGLNSPLHF.

The chain recombines TRBV4-1 with TRBJ2-1, with unresolved D. Germline V CDR1 and CDR2: MGHRA, YSYEKL. The CDR3 covers 13 residues. V was trimmed by 2 bases and J by 8 bases, leaving 10 bases between them. CDR3 sequence (DNA): TGCGCCAGCAGCCAACCTACTACCGATGAGCAGTTCTTC. Its protein is CASSQPTTDEQFF.

The chain employs TRBV29-1 and TRBJ1-1, with a possible D match to TRBD1 (6 bases). The germline V gene encodes CDR1 SQVTM and CDR2 ANQGSEA. V lost 7 bases and J lost 1, with 13 bases in between. The CDR3 has 13 residues. CDR3: CSGGQGTNTEAFF. CDR3 in DNA: TGCAGCGGGGGGCAGGGGACGAACACTGAAGCTTTCTTT.

The genes are TRBV4-3 and TRBJ2-3; 9 bases are a match to TRBD1. Germline V gives CDR1 LGHNA, CDR2 YSLEER. V lost 0 bases to trimming and J lost 11 bases; unmatched junction nucleotides: 3. The CDR3 sequence is 13 residues long. CDR3 sequence reads: CASSQDLGQGQYF. The CDR3 DNA is TGCGCCAGCAGCCAAGATTTGGGACAGGGGCAGTATTTT.

This chain links TRBV7-9 with TRBJ1-1, with D perhaps TRBD1 (5 bases). This CDR3 region has 13 residues. Germline CDR1 SEHNR, CDR2 FQNEAQ (reference sequence). V gave up 6 bases and J gave up 7 bases, with 15 bases separating them. The DNA of the CDR3 is TGTGCCAGCAGGGTCCAAGGGGAGGATGAAGCTTTCTTT. This translates into CASRVQGEDEAFF.

V usage is TRBV6-1 and J usage is TRBJ2-5, with D perhaps TRBD1 (6 bases). Germline CDR1 MNHNS, CDR2 SASEGT. This CDR3 spans 13 amino acids. V lost 4 bases, J lost 5 bases, and 11 bases lay in between. The CDR3 region is CASSVRGGETQYF. The DNA for the CDR3 is TGTGCCAGCAGTGTCAGGGGTGGGGAGACCCAGTACTTC.

The chain combines TRBV5-6 with TRBJ2-1; D possibly corresponds to TRBD1 (5 bases). CDR3 size: 16 residues. With 0 bases removed from V and 1 base from J, the gap between germline ends came to 11 bases. CDR1 and CDR2 from the germline V gene are SGHDT and YYEEEE. The CDR3 DNA reads TGTGCCAGCAGCTTGGTAGGGGAAGGGTCCTACAATGAGCAGTTCTTC. Translation: CASSLVGEGSYNEQFF.

The chain links TRBV4-3 to TRBJ2-7; TRBD2 aligns across 12 bases. With 1 base clipped from V and 6 bases from J, the junction kept 1 base outside the gene matches. Germline CDR1 is LGHNA and CDR2 is YSLEER. The CDR3 consists of 14 residues. The DNA of the CDR3 is TGCGCCAGCAGCCAAGCGACTAGCGGGGGCGAGCAGTACTTC. Protein: CASSQATSGGEQYF.